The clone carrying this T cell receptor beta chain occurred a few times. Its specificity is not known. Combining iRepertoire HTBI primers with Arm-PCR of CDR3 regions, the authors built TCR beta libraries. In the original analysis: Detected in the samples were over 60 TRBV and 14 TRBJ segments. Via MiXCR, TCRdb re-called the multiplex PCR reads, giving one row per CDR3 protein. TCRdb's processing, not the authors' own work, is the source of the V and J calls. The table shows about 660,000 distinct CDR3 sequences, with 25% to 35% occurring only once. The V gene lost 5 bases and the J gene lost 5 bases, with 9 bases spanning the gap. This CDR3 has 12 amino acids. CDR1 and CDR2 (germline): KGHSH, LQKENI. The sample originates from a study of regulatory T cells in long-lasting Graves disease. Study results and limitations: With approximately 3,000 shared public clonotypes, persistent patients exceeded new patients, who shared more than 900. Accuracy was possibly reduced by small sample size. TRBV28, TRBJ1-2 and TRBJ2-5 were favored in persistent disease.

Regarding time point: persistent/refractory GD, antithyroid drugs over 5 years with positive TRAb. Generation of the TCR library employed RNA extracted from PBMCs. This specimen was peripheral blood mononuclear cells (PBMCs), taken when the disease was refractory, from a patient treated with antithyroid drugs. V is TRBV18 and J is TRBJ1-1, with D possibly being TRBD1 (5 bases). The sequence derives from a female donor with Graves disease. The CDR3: CASSTKGTEAFF. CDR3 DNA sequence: TGTGCCAGCTCAACAAAGGGGACTGAAGCTTTCTTT.